This T cell receptor beta chain is from a study of blood T cells in healthy people across ages. Study results and caveats: Donors of long life had a larger count of naive CD4+ cells and greater diversity than aged donors. Changes seen in expanded clonotypes were possibly confounded by donor CMV status left unknown.

A J-beta primer mix and a sample-barcoded 5' primer were used in a second PCR of about 7 to 12 cycles. TCRdb reprocessed the 5' RACE reads with MiXCR, giving one entry per CDR3 protein. Of about 620,000 distinct CDR3 sequences listed, around 50% are singletons. There are many counts of this clonotype. Antigen specificity is unknown. V was shortened by 6 bases and J by 0 bases, with 18 bases between the two germline ends. The CDR3 sequence is 17 residues long. Every sample yielded at least 6.5 million isolated PBMCs. Sequenced sample: blood. The chain carries TRBV12-3 or TRBV12-4 and TRBJ2-4; D unresolved. This TCR was sampled from a woman older than 75 in good health. The CDR3, as DNA: TGTGCCAGCAGCCCCCGGGCCCTACCGGGAGCCAAAAACATTCAGTACTTC. It is translated as CASSPRALPGAKNIQYF.